The entry below describes one T cell receptor (beta chain). These data belong to a study of OX40 agonist ivuxolimab in advanced cancers. Across the whole study: Enrolled patients in dose escalation had cancers that were hepatocellular carcinoma, melanoma, renal cell or head and neck cancer. Partial responses occurred in Three dose-escalation patients, one with hepatocellular carcinoma and two with cutaneous melanoma.

TCRdb keeps only in-frame clones here, not all; method: immunoSEQ multiplex PCR. The data contain about 92,000 clones, about four fifths of them seen just once; the ten biggest clones take up about 6%. The CDR3 runs 16 residues. Trimming left V 8 bases short and J 4 bases short, with 23 bases between. Germline CDR1 reads WNHNN; CDR2 reads SYGVQD (reference sequence). The TCR was taken from an adult with an advanced solid tumor such as melanoma, head and neck, liver or kidney cancer. The chain couples TRBV10-1 to TRBJ1-2, with D perhaps matching TRBD1 (5 bases). The starting material was CD4+ or CD8+ T cells sorted from blood, obtained in a trial of the OX40 agonist ivuxolimab. This chain's CDR3 is CASGYLICQGGYGYTF. The CDR3 DNA reads TGCGCCAGCGGTTATCTCATTTGCCAGGGTGGCTATGGCTACACCTTC.